This T cell receptor (beta chain) stems from a study of T cell responses to AZD1222 COVID-19 vaccine. General study results and limits: Clonal diversity was possibly underestimated, and the donors were mostly white British, with more females. Baseline serology detected seropositivity in only six AZD1222 recipients.

Details on this clone: Its antigen is currently unknown.

TCRdb's copy holds only in-frame clones and misses some; the assay was immunoSEQ multiplex PCR. Of under 95,000 clones in the sample, about 92% were seen once. The sequences come from peripheral blood, collected on day 0 of AZD1222 vaccination. The receptor's source is an adult in good health.

The CDR3 region is CASTGRFRGPYNEQFF. The CDR3 bases are TGTGCCAGCACCGGGAGGTTCAGGGGCCCCTACAATGAGCAGTTCTTC. This chain joins TRBV3-1 (or the pseudogene TRBV3-2) and TRBJ2-1; the D gene is possibly TRBD2 (7 bases). V lost 7 bases and J 2 bases, leaving 18 bases between the germline ends. Germline values: CDR1 LGHDT, CDR2 YNNKEL (reference sequence). This CDR3 has 16 residues.